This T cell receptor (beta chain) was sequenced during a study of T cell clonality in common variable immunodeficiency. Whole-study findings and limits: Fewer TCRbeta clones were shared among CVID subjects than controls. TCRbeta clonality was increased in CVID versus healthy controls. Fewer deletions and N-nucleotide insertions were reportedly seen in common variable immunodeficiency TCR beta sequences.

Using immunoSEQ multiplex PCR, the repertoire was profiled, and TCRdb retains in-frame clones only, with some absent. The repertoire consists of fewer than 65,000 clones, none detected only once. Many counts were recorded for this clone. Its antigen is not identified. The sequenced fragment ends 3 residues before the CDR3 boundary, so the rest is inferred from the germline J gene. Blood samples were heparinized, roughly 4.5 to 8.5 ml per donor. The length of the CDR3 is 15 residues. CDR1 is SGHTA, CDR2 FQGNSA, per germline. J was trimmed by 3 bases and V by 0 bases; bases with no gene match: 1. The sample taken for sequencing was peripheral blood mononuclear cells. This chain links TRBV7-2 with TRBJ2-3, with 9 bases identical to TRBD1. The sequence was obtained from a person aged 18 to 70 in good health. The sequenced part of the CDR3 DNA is TGTGCCAGCAGCTTAGCGGGACAGGGAACAGATACG. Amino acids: CASSLAGQGTDT. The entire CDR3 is CASSLAGQGTDTQYF. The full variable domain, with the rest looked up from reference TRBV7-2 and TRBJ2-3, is GAGVSQSPSNKVTEKGKDVELRCDPISGHTALYWYRQSLGQGLEFLIYFQGNSAPDKSGLPSDRFSAERTGGSVSTLTIQRTQQEDSAVYLCASSLAGQGTDTQYFGPGTRLTVL.